This T cell receptor (beta chain) derives from a study of blood T cell repertoires in COVID-19. Study context: Specimens from acute and convalescent COVID-19 originated in the United States, Italy and Spain. From T cells, B-cell-depleted T cells, or PBMCs came the material, which was cDNA or gDNA.

Authors' processing steps: Researchers report that nucleated cell counts were estimated from reference gene primer amplification. Repertoires were generated with immunoSEQ multiplex PCR, while TCRdb's copy carries only in-frame clones and drops some. V and J calls and clone size are copied from that table; D and trimming were computed from the DNA. Of about 250,000 clones in the sample, 88% were seen once. Germline CDR1 SGHKS, CDR2 YYEKEE (reference sequence). The length of the CDR3 is 17 residues. The V end was cut by 2 bases, the J end by 0 bases, with 14 bases between. The Seattle patients joined while their infection was active and were tracked longitudinally afterward.

This receptor was obtained from a young woman with COVID-19, enrolled during active disease. Sequencing input: peripheral blood. This sequence joins TRBV5-5 and TRBJ2-2; D unresolved. The CDR3 region is CASSFNPTDSNTGELFF. The CDR3 DNA reads TGTGCCAGCAGCTTCAACCCTACAGATTCGAACACCGGGGAGCTGTTTTTT.